Listed below are T cell receptor beta chains from one sample, sequenced in a study of T cell repertoires in cytomegalovirus infection. No antigens are known for them. TCRdb itself ran the reads through MiXCR, one entry per CDR3 protein. The data hold around 23,000 distinct CDR3 sequences, with 22% observed a single time. The material was CD8+ T cells from cultured PBMCs, obtained from culture after CMV antigen stimulation. The receptors shown here come from a human donor in good health (CMV status not recorded). Some clones in this sample may be carry-over from other donors' samples. Each CDR3 is given with its conserved first and last residue. Fields, in order: D gene, J gene, V gene, clone size, CDR3 protein, CDR3 DNA. A D gene is named only where the DNA matches it firmly. Clone size is stated in some rows and not others, as once, few, many or a class when expanded.

TRBD1 | TRBJ2-1 | TRBV20-1 | many | CSVQPPDRGYNEQFF | TGCAGTGTTCAGCCGCCTGACAGGGGCTACAATGAGCAGTTCTTC
. | TRBJ1-1 | TRBV4-1 | . | CASSQDYRQTSIGGTEAFF | TGCGCCAGCAGCCAAGATTATCGACAGACCAGTATCGGTGGCACTGAAGCTTTCTTT
TRBD1 | TRBJ2-5 | TRBV20-1 | many | CSASPGGRETQYF | TGCAGTGCTAGCCCAGGGGGCAGGGAGACCCAGTACTTC
. | TRBJ2-5 | TRBV9 | . | CASSVGGERTQYF | TGTGCCAGCAGCGTAGGGGGGGAAAGAACCCAGTACTTC
. | TRBJ1-2 | TRBV7-9 | many | CASSPTGRYGYTF | TGTGCCAGCAGCCCGACAGGAAGATATGGCTACACCTTC
. | TRBJ2-7 | TRBV2 | . | CASSEGTAISSYEQYF | TGTGCCAGCAGTGAAGGGACAGCCATTAGCTCCTACGAGCAGTACTTC
. | TRBJ2-6 | TRBV7-9 | few | CASSLSSGANVLTF | TGTGCCAGCAGCTTAAGCTCTGGGGCCAACGTCCTGACTTTC
. | TRBJ1-4 | TRBV24-1 | few | CATSDMWGEKLFF | TGTGCCACCAGTGACATGTGGGGTGAAAAACTGTTTTTT
TRBD2 | TRBJ2-3 | TRBV20-1 | many | CSARETSGSSDTQYF | TGCAGTGCTAGGGAGACTAGCGGGAGTTCAGATACGCAGTATTTT
. | TRBJ2-2 | TRBV27 | few | CASSFGASRELFF | TGTGCCAGCAGTTTTGGGGCCAGCCGGGAGCTGTTTTTT
TRBD2 | TRBJ2-3 | TRBV7-6 | . | CASSFLLAGGNTDTQYF | TGTGCCAGCAGCTTCCTCCTAGCGGGGGGTAACACAGATACGCAGTATTTT
TRBD1 | TRBJ2-5 | TRBV7-9 | medium-sized | CASTGLGTVHPETQYF | TGTGCCAGCACAGGTTTGGGGACAGTCCACCCTGAGACCCAGTACTTC
. | TRBJ2-2 | TRBV20-1 | . | CSARSAGELFF | TGCAGTGCTAGATCTGCCGGGGAGCTGTTTTTT
. | TRBJ1-2 | TRBV5-4 | few | CASSLGSGGRDGYTF | TGTGCCAGCAGCTTGGGTTCTGGGGGAAGGGATGGCTACACCTTC
TRBD2 | TRBJ2-3 | TRBV7-2 | . | CASSLTHSGGGDTQYF | TGTGCCAGCAGCTTAACCCATAGCGGGGGGGGGGATACGCAGTATTTT
TRBD1 | TRBJ1-1 | TRBV6-6 | . | CASSPQGQGGTEAFF | TGTGCCAGCAGCCCCCAAGGCCAGGGGGGCACTGAAGCTTTCTTT
. | TRBJ2-5 | TRBV7-8 | many | CASSLVFRRAETQYF | TGTGCCAGCAGCTTAGTATTTCGTCGTGCGGAGACCCAGTACTTC
TRBD1 | TRBJ1-2 | TRBV6-5 | . | CASSITGGYGYTF | TGTGCCAGCAGCATAACAGGGGGCTATGGCTACACCTTC
. | TRBJ1-5 | TRBV12-3/TRBV12-4 | . | CASSQNNQPQHF | TGTGCCAGCAGCCAGAACAATCAGCCCCAGCATTTT
TRBD2 | TRBJ2-3 | TRBV7-6 | many | CASSLAGGTDTQYF | TGTGCCAGCAGTCTAGCGGGGGGGACAGATACGCAGTATTTT
. | TRBJ1-3 | TRBV10-3 | . | CAIRESSGNTIYF | TGTGCCATCAGAGAATCCTCTGGAAACACCATATATTTT
. | TRBJ2-5 | TRBV28 | many | CASSFPWGNQETQYF | TGTGCCAGCAGTTTCCCGTGGGGCAACCAAGAGACCCAGTACTTC
. | TRBJ2-7 | TRBV12-3/TRBV12-4 | many | CASSLGSYEQYF | TGTGCCAGCAGTTTGGGCTCCTACGAGCAGTACTTC
. | TRBJ2-1 | TRBV6-5 | few | CASSRRGAGNEQFF | TGTGCCAGCAGTCGACGTGGCGCGGGGAATGAGCAGTTCTTC
. | TRBJ1-1 | TRBV10-3 | many | CAISAQEGRGNTEAFF | TGTGCCATCAGTGCCCAGGAAGGCAGGGGGAACACTGAAGCTTTCTTT
. | TRBJ1-5 | TRBV6-1 | few | CASRNPNARQPQHF | TGTGCCAGCCGCAACCCGAACGCGCGGCAGCCCCAGCATTTT
. | TRBJ2-1 | TRBV6-1 | few | CASSTTGSYDEQFF | TGTGCCAGCAGTACTACAGGGTCTTACGATGAGCAGTTCTTC
. | TRBJ1-5 | TRBV7-9 | . | CASSHPGLNQPQHF | TGTGCCAGCAGCCACCCGGGTCTCAATCAGCCCCAGCATTTT
. | TRBJ2-7 | TRBV27 | . | CASGVSYEQYF | TGTGCCAGCGGGGTCTCCTACGAGCAGTACTTC
. | TRBJ1-1 | TRBV7-2 | many | CASSLAFINTEAFF | TGTGCCAGCAGCTTAGCTTTTATAAACACTGAAGCTTTCTTT
. | TRBJ2-2 | TRBV7-9 | . | CASSLAGVRTGELFF | TGTGCCAGCAGCCTGGCTGGGGTACGAACCGGGGAGCTGTTTTTT
. | TRBJ2-3 | TRBV29-1 | few | CSVRDTVLDTQYF | TGCAGCGTCAGGGACACGGTGTTGGATACGCAGTATTTT
. | TRBJ2-2 | TRBV12-3/TRBV12-4 | . | CASSFEIGVTGELFF | TGTGCCAGCAGTTTCGAAATAGGGGTCACCGGGGAGCTGTTTTTT
. | TRBJ2-5 | TRBV29-1 | . | CSAQYGETQYF | TGCAGCGCCCAATATGGGGAGACCCAGTACTTC
. | TRBJ2-7 | TRBV4-1 | . | CASSPVDGATGRDEQYF | TGCGCCAGCAGCCCAGTCGACGGTGCTACAGGCCGGGACGAGCAGTACTTC
TRBD1 | TRBJ2-2 | TRBV6-1 | many | CASRTGDPGELFF | TGTGCCAGCAGGACAGGGGACCCCGGGGAGCTGTTTTTT
. | TRBJ2-5 | TRBV28 | few | CASSLPQLQETQYF | TGTGCCAGCAGTTTACCCCAGCTCCAAGAGACCCAGTACTTC
. | TRBJ2-7 | TRBV12-3/TRBV12-4 | . | CASSLGQLYEQYF | TGTGCCAGCAGTCTAGGGCAGCTTTACGAGCAGTACTTC